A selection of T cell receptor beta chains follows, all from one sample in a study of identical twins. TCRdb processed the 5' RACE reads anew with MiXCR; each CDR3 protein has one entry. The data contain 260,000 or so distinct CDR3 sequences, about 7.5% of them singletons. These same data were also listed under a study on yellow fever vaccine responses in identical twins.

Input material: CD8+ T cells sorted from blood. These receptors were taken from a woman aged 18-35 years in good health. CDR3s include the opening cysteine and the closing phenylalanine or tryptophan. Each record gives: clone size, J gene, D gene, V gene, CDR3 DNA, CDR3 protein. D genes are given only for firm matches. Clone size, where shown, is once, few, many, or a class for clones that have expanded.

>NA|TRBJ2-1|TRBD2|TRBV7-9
TGTGCCAGCAGCAAAACGGGACTAGTGTATGAGCAGTTCTTC
CASSKTGLVYEQFF
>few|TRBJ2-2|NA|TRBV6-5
TGTGCCAGCAGTTACTCGTCCACCGGGGAGCTGTTTTTT
CASSYSSTGELFF
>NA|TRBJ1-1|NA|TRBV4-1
TGCGCCAGCAGCCAAGGTAGCAGGGACACTGAAGCTTTCTTT
CASSQGSRDTEAFF
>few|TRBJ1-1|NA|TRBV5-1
TGCGCCAGCAGCTCCTCGACAGGACAAAACGAAGCTTTCTTT
CASSSSTGQNEAFF
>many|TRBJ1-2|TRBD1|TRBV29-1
TGCAGCGTTGAAGAAGGGGGCCGGGGATATGGCTACACCTTC
CSVEEGGRGYGYTF
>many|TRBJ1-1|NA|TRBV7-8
TGTGCCAGCAGCTCAGGAACGTTTGAAGCTTTCTTT
CASSSGTFEAFF
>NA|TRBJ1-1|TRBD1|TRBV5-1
TGCGCCAGCAGCTACAGGGGGCCCGACACTGAAGCTTTCTTT
CASSYRGPDTEAFF
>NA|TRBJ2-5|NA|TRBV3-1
TGTGCCAGCAGCCAAGGAGGTGCGGTAGAGACCCAGTACTTC
CASSQGGAVETQYF
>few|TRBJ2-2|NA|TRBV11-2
TGTGCCAGCAGCGGAGGGCACGGGGAGCTGTTTTTT
CASSGGHGELFF
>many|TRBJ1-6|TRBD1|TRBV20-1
TGCAGTGCTAGGACAGGGGGGAGCAATTCACCCCTCCACTTT
CSARTGGSNSPLHF
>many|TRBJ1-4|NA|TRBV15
TGTGCCACCAACCTGTCAGGGGTTGAAAAACTGTTTTTT
CATNLSGVEKLFF
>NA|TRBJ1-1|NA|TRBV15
TGTGCCACCAGCAAACAAAAGGGATGGGGGGCGAACACTGAAGCTTTCTTT
CATSKQKGWGANTEAFF
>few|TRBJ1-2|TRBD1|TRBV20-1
TGCAGTGCTAGGTTGGGACAGGGGACCGACACCTTC
CSARLGQGTDTF
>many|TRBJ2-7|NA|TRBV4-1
TGCGCCAGCAGGGGGGACGGACCCTCCTACGAGCAGTACTTC
CASRGDGPSYEQYF
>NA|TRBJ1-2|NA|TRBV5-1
TGCGCCAGCAGCTTGGTTGGGGACCTCTATGGCTACACCTTC
CASSLVGDLYGYTF
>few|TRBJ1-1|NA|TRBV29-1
TGCAGCGTTGGACGGGACGGACCGAACACTGAAGCTTTCTTT
CSVGRDGPNTEAFF
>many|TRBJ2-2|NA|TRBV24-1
TGTGCCACCAGTGACAGGGCGAACACCGGGGAGCTGTTTTTT
CATSDRANTGELFF
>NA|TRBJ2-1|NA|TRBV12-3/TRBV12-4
TGTGCCAGCAGTTCCCGTGAGGCAGGGGTGACATACAATGAGCAGTTCTTC
CASSSREAGVTYNEQFF
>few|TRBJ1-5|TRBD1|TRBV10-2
TGCGCCAGCAGTGAGTGGCCCGGGACAGGGGACGATCAGCCCCAGCATTTT
CASSEWPGTGDDQPQHF
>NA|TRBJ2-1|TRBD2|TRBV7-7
TGTGCCAGCAGCCAAGAACCGGGACTAGCGGGAGGGCCTGCCAATGAGCAGTTCTTC
CASSQEPGLAGGPANEQFF
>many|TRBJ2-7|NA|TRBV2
TGTGCCAGCAGTGACACAGGGTTTTCCTACGAGCAGTACTTC
CASSDTGFSYEQYF
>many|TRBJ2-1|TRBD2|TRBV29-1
TGCAGCGTTTGGACTAGCGGGGGGCCGGGGTACAATGAGCAGTTCTTC
CSVWTSGGPGYNEQFF
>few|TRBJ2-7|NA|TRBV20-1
TGCAGTGCCAGCCCTGACACAGGGATTTTCTACGAGCAGTACTTC
CSASPDTGIFYEQYF
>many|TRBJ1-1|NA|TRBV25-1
TGTGCCAGCAGCTCTTCCGAGAACACTGAAGCTTTCTTT
CASSSSENTEAFF
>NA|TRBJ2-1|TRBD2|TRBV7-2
TGTGCCAGCAGCTCTGAACTAGCGGGGTACGTTGAGCAGTTCTTC
CASSSELAGYVEQFF
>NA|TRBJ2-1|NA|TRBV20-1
TGCAGTGCTAGTATTATGGGGGGGGGCACCGATGAGCAGTTCTTC
CSASIMGGGTDEQFF
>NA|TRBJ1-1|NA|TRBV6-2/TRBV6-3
TGTGCCAGCAGCCTAGGGGCAGAGGAAGCTTTCTTT
CASSLGAEEAFF
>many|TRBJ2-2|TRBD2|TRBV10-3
TGTGCCATCAGTGAGTCGATGGTAGCGGGGGGCCTGAACACCGGGGAGCTGTTTTTT
CAISESMVAGGLNTGELFF
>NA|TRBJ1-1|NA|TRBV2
TGTGCCAGCAGTGAACTTGATGGAAACACTGAAGCTTTCTTT
CASSELDGNTEAFF
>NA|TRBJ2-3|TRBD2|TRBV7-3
TGTGCCAGCACCGAACGGGGGGGGGGTAGCACAGATACGCAGTATTTT
CASTERGGGSTDTQYF
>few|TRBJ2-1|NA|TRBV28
TGTGCCAGCAGTTATGCGAATCCCTACAATGAGCAGTTCTTC
CASSYANPYNEQFF
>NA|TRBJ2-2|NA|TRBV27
TGTGCCAGCAGTTTATTTAGAGACACCGGGGAGCTGTTTTTT
CASSLFRDTGELFF
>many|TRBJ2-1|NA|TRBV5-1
TGCGCCAGCACCGGGATAGGCAATGAGCAGTTCTTC
CASTGIGNEQFF
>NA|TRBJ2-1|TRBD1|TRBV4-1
TGCGCCAGCAGCCAAGTACCACGGGACAGCTTCAATGAGCAGTTCTTC
CASSQVPRDSFNEQFF
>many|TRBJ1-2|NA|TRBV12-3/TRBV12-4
TGTGCCAGCAGTTTAGTTGGGGCAGGATATATTAACTATGGCTACACCTTC
CASSLVGAGYINYGYTF
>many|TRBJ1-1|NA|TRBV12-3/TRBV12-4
TGTGCCAGCAGACCGGATTCTTGGGGGGCGAACACTGAAGCTTTCTTT
CASRPDSWGANTEAFF
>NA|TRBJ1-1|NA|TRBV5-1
TGCGCCAGCAGCTCGTTGTGGGAGAACACTGAAGCTTTCTTT
CASSSLWENTEAFF
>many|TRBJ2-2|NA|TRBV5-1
TGTGCCAGCAGCCCCGACACCGGGGAGCTGTTTTTT
CASSPDTGELFF
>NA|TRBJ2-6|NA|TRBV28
TGTGCCAGCAGTTTCGGGTACGTCCTGACTTTC
CASSFGYVLTF
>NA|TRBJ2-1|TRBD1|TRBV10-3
TGTGTCACCCGGCTAGGGGGCTGGGACAATGAGCAGTTCTTC
CVTRLGGWDNEQFF